This TCR beta chain was sequenced in a study of Graves' ophthalmopathy and Graves' hyperthyroidism (dated 2018 in TCRdb). Some background on the complete study: A patient counted as having stable hyperthyroidism if there was no progression to ophthalmopathy within 18 months of follow-up. Following sample collection, hyperthyroidism patients were given methimazole at a starting dose of 30 mg daily, and ophthalmopathy patients were given high-dose intravenous methylprednisolone. T-cell repertoires of thyroid tissue and blood were compared in more than 5 hyperthyroidism patients. The study used signatures of the TCR beta repertoire to tell Graves' ophthalmopathy apart from Graves' hyperthyroidism and to predict which patients would progress to ophthalmopathy. A discovery set of about 99 patients (about 45 ophthalmopathy, under 65 stable hyperthyroidism) was enrolled to explore V-J signatures distinguishing ophthalmopathy from hyperthyroidism. An independent validation cohort was composed of roughly 18 hyperthyroidism patients and about 16 patients who later progressed from hyperthyroidism to ophthalmopathy. In total, some 140 blood samples were TCR-sequenced: approximately 42 ophthalmopathy, roughly 77 hyperthyroidism and approximately 17 hyperthyroidism-to-ophthalmopathy patients. Points the paper makes about the study in general: The 13-signature model separated ophthalmopathy from stable hyperthyroidism with roughly 90% sensitivity and approximately 81% specificity in cross-validation, and 80%/75% in the test set. Most of the expanded thyroid clonotypes with a frequency above 0.001 were also detected in blood, and it was suggested that the thyroid immune response may be reflected by blood repertoires. In validation, the model predicted ophthalmopathy progression with 70.59% sensitivity and around 72% specificity; 12 predicted patients were CT-confirmed with GO in a median of approximately six months. Sample size was not predetermined statistically, and investigators were not blinded to group allocation.

CDR1 and CDR2 are read off the germline V gene as SGHDT and YYEEEE. V was cut back by 2 bases and J by 0 bases, leaving a gap of 11 bases between them. The CDR3 runs 15 amino acids, cysteine and phenylalanine included. The retained sequence is limited to the CDR3, 45 bases, with the frame set at the first base. The table lists this clonotype with many counts. Its antigen is currently not known. Per-base qualities were not stored, and no clone one base away is much larger. For repertoire sequencing, TCR beta CDR3 regions were amplified from RNA transcripts. A first-round RT-PCR used HTBI primers with the Qiagen OneStep RT-PCR kit, followed by a second-round multiplex PCR, size selection and purification. Libraries were sequenced on an Illumina HiSeq2000 using paired-end 100 bp reads. In the authors' own workflow: SOAPnuke was used to process the reads, throwing out any read that had adapters, had uncalled bases, had a mean Phred below 15, or lacked an exact constant-primer or identifier match. COPE v1.2.5 was used to merge the high-quality paired reads. Unique nucleotide sequences were defined as clonotypes and aligned to IMGT TRB V, D and J references using MiTCR v1.1. Only V-J combinations with frequency above 0.0001 were analysed, covering 98% to 99.2% of repertoires. For each V-J combination, a TCR clonal expansion and chaos score was defined as F50 clonal expansion divided by the chaos observed in the TCRdist matrix. Welch's t-statistics and random forest were used to reduce the features to 10 to 15 V-J combinations, which were then used as input to a naive Bayes classifier. The similarity between thyroid and blood repertoires was quantified using the Morisita-Horn index. TCRdb reran the public reads through fastp at Q25 and MiXCR, keeping productive beta chains. Under each unique CDR3 protein, matching rows form one entry showing the most common genes and DNA. TCRdb, rather than the study authors, made the V and J calls. The sample table contains roughly 1.1 million distinct CDR3 sequences; only one count was recorded for roughly 35% of them. Around 10% of the sample is taken by the ten largest.

Hyperthyroidism patients were newly diagnosed, with disease duration under 2 months, and aged 18 to 65 years. Patients were excluded if they had other autoimmune diseases, uncontrolled infections, pregnancy or lactation. Clinical symptoms, serum thyroxine, TRAb, thyroid ultrasound and orbital computed tomography were used for diagnosis. Total RNA was extracted with Trizol reagent and quality-checked on an Agilent 2100 Bioanalyzer. The chain links TRBV5-6 with TRBJ1-2, with the D gene uncertain. The TCR originated in an adult man with Graves' hyperthyroidism. The sample was peripheral blood or thyroid tissue (not recorded which). For the CDR3, the sequence is CASSFYSKTNYGYTF. The nucleotide sequence is given as TGTGCCAGCAGCTTCTACAGCAAAACTAACTATGGCTACACCTTC.